These 20 T cell receptor beta chains originate from one sample sequenced in a study of memory CD4+ T cells and cytomegalovirus serostatus. Libraries were prepared by immunoSEQ multiplex PCR; TCRdb keeps only in-frame clonotypes and omits some of them. Among nearly 60,000 clones listed, about 81% were seen once. Single viable CD3+CD4+CD8-CD45RO+ cells were sorted as the memory CD4+ T cells. Sequences were obtained from memory CD4+ T cells from blood. The receptor source for this set is an adult in good health and CMV-seronegative.

This sequence joins TRBV7-2 and TRBJ1-4; D possibly corresponds to TRBD1 (6 bases). With 1 base removed from V and 2 bases from J, the gap between germline ends came to 20 bases. The germline V gene encodes CDR1 SGHTA and CDR2 FQGNSA. CDR3 length: 19 amino acids. DNA of the CDR3: TGTGCCAGCAGCTTAGATATTCTTTTTGGGGGGCCGACTAATGAAAAACTGTTTTTT. As protein: CASSLDILFGGPTNEKLFF.

The CDR3 protein is CATRFGGDYGYTF. DNA for the CDR3: TGTGCCACCAGATTTGGAGGGGACTATGGCTACACCTTC. The chain uses TRBV15 and TRBJ1-2, with D perhaps TRBD1 (5 bases). The CDR3 is 13 amino acids. The germline CDR1 and CDR2 sequences are LNHNV and YYDKDF (reference sequence). V lost 6 bases and J lost 3, with 11 bases in between.

This chain uses TRBV29-1 with TRBJ2-2; 9 nucleotides align to TRBD1. In germline, CDR1 is SQVTM, CDR2 ANQGSEA. Germline trimming cut 6 bases from V and 0 bases from J; bases unmatched to any gene: 5. CDR3 length: 15 amino acids. The CDR3 DNA reads as TGCAGCGTCGAGAGACAGGGGGCGAACACCGGGGAGCTGTTTTTT. It yields the protein CSVERQGANTGELFF.

The V gene is TRBV2, the J gene TRBJ1-2; 8 nucleotides align to TRBD1. J lost 8 bases, V lost 7 bases, and 12 bases had no gene match. The germline gives CDR1 SNHLY, CDR2 FYNNEI. This CDR3 region has 14 residues. The CDR3: CASTRTGNLRGYTF. The DNA of the CDR3 is TGTGCCAGCACTCGGACAGGGAATCTAAGAGGCTACACCTTC. Together with reference TRBV2 and TRBJ1-2, the CDR3 gives the full variable domain: EPEVTQTPSHQVTQMGQEVILRCVPISNHLYFYWYRQILGQKVEFLVSFYNNEISEKSEIFDDQFSVERPDGSNFTLKIRSTKLEDSAMYFCASTRTGNLRGYTFGSGTRLTVV.

The chain links TRBV6-6 to TRBJ1-2; D is unclear. V was shortened by 5 bases and J by 6 bases, with 7 bases between the two germline ends. The CDR3 has 11 amino acids. Germline V gene lookup returns CDR1 MNHNY and CDR2 SVGAGI (reference sequence). The CDR3 coding sequence is TGTGCCAGCAGTCAGGCCAATGGCTACACCTTC. Translation gives CASSQANGYTF.

The V and J genes are TRBV28 and TRBJ2-7, with 10 bases matching TRBD2. The CDR3 is made up of 15 amino acids. CDR1 and CDR2 from the germline V gene are MDHEN and SYDVKM. V lost 6 bases and J lost 6; bases outside the gene matches: 11. Here the CDR3 reads CASSPISGGHAEQYF. CDR3 DNA: TGTGCCAGCAGCCCCATTAGCGGGGGGCACGCCGAGCAGTACTTC.

This chain connects TRBV6-1 to TRBJ2-7, with TRBD2 identical over 12 bases. Germline loops: CDR1 MNHNS, CDR2 SASEGT. The CDR3 consists of 15 residues. Losses at the gene ends were 7 bases for V and 6 bases for J; bases not matched to a gene: 10. CDR3 protein: CASNRLAGESGEQYF. CDR3 bases: TGTGCCAGCAACCGACTAGCGGGAGAATCTGGCGAGCAGTACTTC.

This chain joins TRBV9 and TRBJ2-3, with D perhaps TRBD2 (7 bases). The CDR3 has 17 amino acids. V shed 2 bases and J shed 3 bases, with 19 bases lying between them. Germline V CDR1 and CDR2: SGDLS, YYNGEE. In nucleotides, the CDR3 is TGTGCCAGCAGCGTGTCCCCTAGCGGAGGGGGGACAGATACGCAGTATTTT. It is translated as CASSVSPSGGGTDTQYF.

In its sample, this clone was seen a few times. The chain uses TRBV4-3 and TRBJ1-2, with a tentative D call TRBD1 (5 bases). Trimming removed 0 bases from V and 6 bases from J, with 14 bases in between. CDR3 size: 15 residues. The V gene's germline CDR1 is LGHNA and CDR2 YSLEER. The CDR3 DNA reads as TGCGCCAGCAGCCAAGATATCGGGGGACGAGATGGCTACACCTTC. This encodes CASSQDIGGRDGYTF.

The J gene is TRBJ1-4, the V gene TRBV25-1; D uncertain. CDR3 length equals 11 residues. CDR1 is MGHDK, CDR2 SYGVNS, per germline. Trimming left V 9 bases short and J 7 bases short, with 9 bases between. Written as DNA, the CDR3 is TGTGCCAGTAGCGCGATTGAAAAACTGTTTTTT. Residues: CASSAIEKLFF.

The genes are TRBV2 and TRBJ2-1; possibly TRBD2 for D (6 bases). The CDR3 length is 16 residues. Germline CDR1 is SNHLY and CDR2 is FYNNEI. Trimming stripped 6 bases from V and 2 bases from J, with 17 bases between. CDR3 sequence reads: CASSHPGLATYNEQFF. Written as DNA, the CDR3 is TGTGCCAGCAGCCACCCGGGGCTAGCGACCTACAATGAGCAGTTCTTC. The full variable domain, in which reference TRBV2 and TRBJ2-1 provide the parts outside the CDR3, is EPEVTQTPSHQVTQMGQEVILRCVPISNHLYFYWYRQILGQKVEFLVSFYNNEISEKSEIFDDQFSVERPDGSNFTLKIRSTKLEDSAMYFCASSHPGLATYNEQFFGPGTRLTVL.

The chain has TRBV4-1 and TRBJ1-1; TRBD1 agrees at 7 bases. This CDR3 has 15 amino acids. The V segment lost 4 bases and the J segment 5 bases; nucleotides outside the gene matches: 10. Germline loops: CDR1 MGHRA, CDR2 YSYEKL. Here the CDR3 DNA reads TGCGCCAGCAGCCTCCTGGCAGGGGGTAGAACTGAAGCTTTCTTT. Its protein product is CASSLLAGGRTEAFF.

This clone turned up a few times. V usage is TRBV10-3 and J usage is TRBJ2-7; TRBD2 is a possible D gene (6 bases). Germline-derived CDR1 and CDR2 are ENHRY and SYGVKD. The CDR3 totals 17 residues. V was trimmed by 6 bases and J by 0 bases, leaving 21 bases between them. The DNA of the CDR3 is TGTGCCATCAGGCCGGGACTCGACACTCAATTCTCCTACGAGCAGTACTTC. It specifies CAIRPGLDTQFSYEQYF.

V and J are TRBV5-1 and TRBJ2-1, with 7 bases aligning to TRBD2. Unmatched junction bases numbered 11, after V lost 1 base and J lost 10 bases. This CDR3 is built from 15 residues. CDR1 SGHRS and CDR2 YFSETQ come from the germline V gene. The DNA of the CDR3 is TGCGCCAGCAGCTTGTGGGGGGAGGGCCGAGGAGAGCAGTTCTTC. Protein sequence: CASSLWGEGRGEQFF.

This chain joins TRBV6-1 and TRBJ2-7; 7 bases are a match to TRBD1. This CDR3 comprises 13 residues. Trimming removed 6 bases from V and 6 bases from J; junction bases left unmatched: 8. Germline-derived CDR1 and CDR2 are MNHNS and SASEGT. CDR3 nucleotides: TGTGCCAGCAGCCATCGGGACAGAGGCGAGCAGTACTTC. It encodes CASSHRDRGEQYF.

This clone was seen just once. The V and J genes are TRBV10-3 and TRBJ2-1; TRBD2 might be the D (5 bases). Germline CDR1 and CDR2: ENHRY and SYGVKD. The V end lost 5 bases, the J end lost 5 bases, and 16 bases lay between the germline ends. CDR3 length equals 15 residues. The CDR3 DNA sequence: TGTGCCATCAGTCAAGGCAGCGGTCGTAACAATGAGCAGTTCTTC. Protein: CAISQGSGRNNEQFF.

The V and J genes are TRBV11-3 and TRBJ2-3, with D tentatively TRBD2 (5 bases). CDR1 is SGHNT and CDR2 is YENEEA in the germline V gene. This CDR3 is built from 11 residues. V lost 3 bases to trimming and J lost 8 bases, with 6 bases between them. This chain's CDR3 is CASSFGLTQYF. The CDR3 region has the DNA TGTGCCAGCAGCTTCGGACTTACGCAGTATTTT.

As concerns this clone: This sample includes further DNA sequences coding for the same CDR3. The rearrangement joins TRBV6-5 to TRBJ1-1; TRBD1 is a possible D gene (5 bases). This CDR3 has 14 residues. V was shortened by 4 bases and J by 1 base, with 10 bases between the two germline ends. The germline CDR1 and CDR2 sequences are MNHEY and SVGAGI. In DNA form, the CDR3 reads TGTGCCAGCAGTTCCAGAACAGGGAACACTGAAGCTTTCTTT. The encoded protein is CASSSRTGNTEAFF.

The CDR3 is CASSWQTSGYEQYF. The CDR3 nucleotides read TGTGCCAGCAGTTGGCAGACTAGCGGATACGAGCAGTACTTC. The chain carries TRBV5-5 and TRBJ2-7; 9 bases align to TRBD2. Germline V CDR1 and CDR2: SGHKS, YYEKEE (reference sequence). The CDR3 runs to 14 residues. The V segment lost 5 bases and the J segment 4 bases; nucleotides outside the gene matches: 7. The variable domain in full, completed from reference TRBV5-5 and TRBJ2-7, reads DAGVTQSPTHLIKTRGQQVTLRCSPISGHKSVSWYQQVLGQGPQFIFQYYEKEERGRGNFPDRFSARQFPNYSSELNVNALLLGDSALYLCASSWQTSGYEQYFGPGTRLTVT.

This clone has only a few counts. V and J are TRBV7-9 and TRBJ2-5; D may be TRBD2 (6 bases). The germline V gene encodes CDR1 SEHNR and CDR2 FQNEAQ (reference sequence). Trimming removed 5 bases at V and 4 bases at J, with 14 bases between. CDR3 length equals 14 residues. In DNA, the CDR3 is TGTGCCAGCAGCGTGAGCGGGTCGGGAGAGACCCAGTACTTC. Translation: CASSVSGSGETQYF.